The T cell receptor beta chain described here comes from a study of blood T cell repertoires in COVID-19. Study overall: COVID-19 samples collected from the United States, Italy and Spain covered acute and convalescent phases.

Clinical histories supplied by participants themselves formed the basis of cohort assignment. People in the exposed group encountered a COVID-19 case within 2 weeks before entering the study. Losses at the gene ends were 0 bases for V and 9 bases for J; bases not matched to a gene: 9. Germline values: CDR1 SGHRS, CDR2 YFSETQ. The CDR3 is 15 residues long. Libraries were prepared by immunoSEQ multiplex PCR; TCRdb keeps only in-frame clonotypes and omits some of them. The table shows about 160,000 clones, with roughly 87% occurring only once. The chain recombines TRBV5-1 with TRBJ2-1, with TRBD2 identical over 7 bases. This receptor was identified in a woman aged 35 to 49 who had been exposed to COVID-19. The source material was PBMCs or T cells enriched from blood (not recorded which). The CDR3 bases are TGCGCCAGCAGCTTGGAGGGGAGGGCCTTGGGTGAGCAGTTCTTC. Translating it yields CASSLEGRALGEQFF.